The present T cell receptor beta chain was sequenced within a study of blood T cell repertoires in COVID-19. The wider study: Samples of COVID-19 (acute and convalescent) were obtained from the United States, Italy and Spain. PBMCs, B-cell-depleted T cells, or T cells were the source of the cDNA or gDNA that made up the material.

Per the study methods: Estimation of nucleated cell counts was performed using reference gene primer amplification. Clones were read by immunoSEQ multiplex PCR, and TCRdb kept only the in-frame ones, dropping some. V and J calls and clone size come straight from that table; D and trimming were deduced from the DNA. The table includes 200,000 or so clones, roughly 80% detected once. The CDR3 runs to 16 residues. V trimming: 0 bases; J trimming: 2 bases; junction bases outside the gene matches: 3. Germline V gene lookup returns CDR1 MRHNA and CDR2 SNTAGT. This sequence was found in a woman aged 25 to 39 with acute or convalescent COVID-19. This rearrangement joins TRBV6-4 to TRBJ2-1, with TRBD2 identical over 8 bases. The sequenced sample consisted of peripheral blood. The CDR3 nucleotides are TGTGCCAGCAGTGACTCAGGCGGGGGGCCCTACAATGAGCAGTTCTTC. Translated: CASSDSGGGPYNEQFF.